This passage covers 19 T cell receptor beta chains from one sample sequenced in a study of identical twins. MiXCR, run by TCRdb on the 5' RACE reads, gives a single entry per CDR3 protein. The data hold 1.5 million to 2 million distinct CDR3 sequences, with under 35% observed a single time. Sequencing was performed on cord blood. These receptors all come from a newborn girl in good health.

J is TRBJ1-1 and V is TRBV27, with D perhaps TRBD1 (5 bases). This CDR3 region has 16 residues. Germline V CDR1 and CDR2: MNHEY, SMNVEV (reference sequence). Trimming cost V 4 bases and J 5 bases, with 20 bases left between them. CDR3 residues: CASSCYSGFRCTEAFF. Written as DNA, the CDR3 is TGTGCCAGCAGTTGCTACTCAGGGTTTAGATGTACTGAAGCTTTCTTT.

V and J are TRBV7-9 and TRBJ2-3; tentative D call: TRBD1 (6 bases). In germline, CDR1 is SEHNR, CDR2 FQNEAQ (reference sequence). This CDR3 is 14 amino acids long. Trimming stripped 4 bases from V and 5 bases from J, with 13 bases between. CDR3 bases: TGTGCCAGCAGCTCCAGGGGATGGGGAGATACGCAGTATTTT. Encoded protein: CASSSRGWGDTQYF.

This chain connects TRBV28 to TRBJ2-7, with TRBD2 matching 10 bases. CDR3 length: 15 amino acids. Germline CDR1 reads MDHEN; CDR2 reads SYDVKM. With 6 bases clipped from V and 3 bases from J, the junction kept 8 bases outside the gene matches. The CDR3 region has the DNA TGTGCCAGCAGCCCCCCACTAGCGGGAATCTACGAGCAGTACTTC. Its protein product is CASSPPLAGIYEQYF.

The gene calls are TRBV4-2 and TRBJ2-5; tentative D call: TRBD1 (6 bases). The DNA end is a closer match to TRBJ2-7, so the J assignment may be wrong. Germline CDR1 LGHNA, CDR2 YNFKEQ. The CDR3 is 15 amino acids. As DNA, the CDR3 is TGTGCCAGCAGCCCAGGGGAGATTAGCGTCTACGAGCAGTACTTC. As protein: CASSPGEISVYEQYF.

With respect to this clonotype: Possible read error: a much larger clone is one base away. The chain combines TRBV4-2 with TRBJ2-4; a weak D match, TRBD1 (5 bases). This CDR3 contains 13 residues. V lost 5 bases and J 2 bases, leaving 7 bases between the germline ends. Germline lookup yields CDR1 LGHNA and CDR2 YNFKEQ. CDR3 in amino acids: CASSGATKNIQYF. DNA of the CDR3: TGTGCCAGCAGCGGGGCTACCAAAAACATTCAGTACTTC.

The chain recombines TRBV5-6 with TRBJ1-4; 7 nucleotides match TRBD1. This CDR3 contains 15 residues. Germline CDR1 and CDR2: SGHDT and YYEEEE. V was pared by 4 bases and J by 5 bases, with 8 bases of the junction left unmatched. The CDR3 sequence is CASSPEPGQNEKLFF. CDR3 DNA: TGTGCCAGCAGCCCGGAACCGGGACAGAATGAAAAACTGTTTTTT.

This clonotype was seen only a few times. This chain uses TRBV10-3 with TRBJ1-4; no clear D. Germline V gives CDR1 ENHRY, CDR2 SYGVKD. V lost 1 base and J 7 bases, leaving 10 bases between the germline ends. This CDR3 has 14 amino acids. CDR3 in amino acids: CAISELTRGEKLFF. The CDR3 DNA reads TGTGCCATCAGTGAGTTAACTCGGGGTGAAAAACTGTTTTTT.

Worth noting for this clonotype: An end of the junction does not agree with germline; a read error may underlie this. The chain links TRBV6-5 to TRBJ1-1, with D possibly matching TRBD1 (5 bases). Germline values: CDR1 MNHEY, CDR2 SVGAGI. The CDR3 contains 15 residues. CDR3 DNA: TGTGCCAGCAGCCAAGAGGGGAATCTGAACACTGTAGCTTTCTTT. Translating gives CASSQEGNLNTVAFF.

CDR3 sequence: CASSLASPTGADNYGYTF. CDR3 in DNA: TGTGCCAGCAGCTTAGCAAGCCCCACAGGGGCGGATAACTATGGCTACACCTTC. The rearrangement joins TRBV7-8 to TRBJ1-2, with 7 bases that match TRBD1. V gave up 0 bases and J gave up 1 base; unmatched junction bases: 11. The V gene's germline CDR1 is SGHVS and CDR2 FQNEAQ. The CDR3 is 18 residues long.

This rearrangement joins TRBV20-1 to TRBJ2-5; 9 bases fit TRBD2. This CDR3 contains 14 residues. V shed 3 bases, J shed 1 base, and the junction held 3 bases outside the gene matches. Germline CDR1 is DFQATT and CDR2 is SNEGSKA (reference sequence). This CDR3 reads CSARGLAPQETQYF. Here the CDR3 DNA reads TGCAGTGCTAGGGGACTAGCACCCCAAGAGACCCAGTACTTC.

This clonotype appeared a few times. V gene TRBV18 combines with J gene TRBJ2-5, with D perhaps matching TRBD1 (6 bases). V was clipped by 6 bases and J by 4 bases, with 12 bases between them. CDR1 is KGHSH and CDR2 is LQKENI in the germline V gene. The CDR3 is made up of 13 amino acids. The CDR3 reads CASSHDRLETQYF. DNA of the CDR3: TGTGCCAGCTCTCACGACAGGTTAGAGACCCAGTACTTC.

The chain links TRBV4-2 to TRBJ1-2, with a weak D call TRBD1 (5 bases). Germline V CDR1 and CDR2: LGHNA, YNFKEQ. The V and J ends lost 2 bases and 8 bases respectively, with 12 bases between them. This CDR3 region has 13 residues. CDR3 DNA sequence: TGTGCCAGCAGCCAATTGGGGGGGGAGGGCTACACCTTC. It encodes CASSQLGGEGYTF.

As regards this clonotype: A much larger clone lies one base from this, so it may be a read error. The CDR3 loop is CASSQDRLVGAYNEQFF. CDR3 coding DNA: TGTGCCAGCAGCCAAGATCGACTAGTGGGAGCCTACAATGAGCAGTTCTTC. This chain joins TRBV4-2 and TRBJ2-1, with a tentative D call TRBD2 (6 bases). Between the trimmed V and J ends, which lost 0 bases and 2 bases, there was a span of 14 bases. From germline, CDR1 is LGHNA and CDR2 YNFKEQ. CDR3 length: 17 amino acids.

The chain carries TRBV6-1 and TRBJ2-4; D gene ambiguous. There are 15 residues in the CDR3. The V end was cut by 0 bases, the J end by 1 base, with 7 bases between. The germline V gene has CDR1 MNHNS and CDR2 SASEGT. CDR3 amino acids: CASSEAVGAKNIQYF. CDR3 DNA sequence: TGTGCCAGCAGTGAAGCGGTAGGGGCCAAAAACATTCAGTACTTC.

The CDR3 coding sequence is TGTGCCAGCAGTTCATCGGGGACTAACATTCAGTACTTC. Its translation is CASSSSGTNIQYF. The gene calls are TRBV28 and TRBJ2-4, with D tentatively TRBD2 (6 bases). Germline lookup yields CDR1 MDHEN and CDR2 SYDVKM. With 4 bases removed from V and 7 bases from J, the gap between germline ends came to 11 bases. The CDR3 spans 13 residues.

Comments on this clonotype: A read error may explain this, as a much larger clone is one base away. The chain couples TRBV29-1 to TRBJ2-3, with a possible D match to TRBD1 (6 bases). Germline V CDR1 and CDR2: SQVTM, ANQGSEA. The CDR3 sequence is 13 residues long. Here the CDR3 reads CGVRQASTDTQYF. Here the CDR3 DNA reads TGCGGCGTGAGACAGGCTAGCACAGATACGCAGTATTTT.

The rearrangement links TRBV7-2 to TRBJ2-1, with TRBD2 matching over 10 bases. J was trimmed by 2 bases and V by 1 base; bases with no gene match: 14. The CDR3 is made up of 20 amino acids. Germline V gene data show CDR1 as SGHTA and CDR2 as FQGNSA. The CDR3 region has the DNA TGTGCCAGCAGCTTAGTAATCACTAGCGGGATGTCGGGGGCCTACAATGAGCAGTTCTTC. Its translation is CASSLVITSGMSGAYNEQFF.

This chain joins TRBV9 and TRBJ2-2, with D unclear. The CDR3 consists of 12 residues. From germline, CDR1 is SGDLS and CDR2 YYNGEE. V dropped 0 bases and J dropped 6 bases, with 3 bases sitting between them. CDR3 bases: TGTGCCAGCAGCGTAGCCCCCGGGGAGCTGTTTTTT. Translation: CASSVAPGELFF.

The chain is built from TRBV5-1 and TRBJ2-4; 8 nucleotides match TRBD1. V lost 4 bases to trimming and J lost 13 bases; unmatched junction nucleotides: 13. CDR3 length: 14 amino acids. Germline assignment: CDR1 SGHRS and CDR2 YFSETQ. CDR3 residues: CASSAGTGQEAQYF. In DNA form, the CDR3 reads TGCGCCAGCAGCGCAGGGACAGGTCAAGAGGCCCAGTACTTC.